This TCR beta chain was found in a study of Tregs in tolerant kidney transplant recipients. Mixed chimerism was transient after nonmyeloablative marrow transplants from related graft donors. Losses at the gene ends were 6 bases for V and 2 bases for J; bases not matched to a gene: 4. Germline V CDR1 and CDR2: DFQATT, SNEGSKA (reference sequence). This CDR3 has 14 amino acids. As for this clone: The CDR3 extends 3 residues past the end of the read, so its final part is completed from the germline J gene.

TCRdb keeps only in-frame clones here, not all; method: immunoSEQ multiplex PCR. This listing includes 23,000 or so clones. V gene TRBV20-1 combines with J gene TRBJ2-1, with 10 bases identical to TRBD2. Sample: CD4+ T cells from blood (PBMCs), taken 6 months after the transplant. The receptor was derived from a human patient who received a combined kidney and bone marrow transplant. The graft donor may account for some of the T cells. Here the CDR3 reads CSAQRGGPYNEQFF. The covered CDR3 bases are TGCAGTGCGCAGCGGGGGGGGCCCTACAATGAG.